This entry lists 24 T cell receptor beta chains sequenced from one sample in a study of shared clonotypes between healthy human individuals. TCRdb's copy holds only in-frame clones and misses some; the assay was immunoSEQ multiplex PCR. The sample carries 500,000 or so clones, around 96% recorded once. Sequenced material: naive CD4+ T cells sorted from blood. This sample's subset: CD45RA+ positively selected. The receptors were gathered from a woman aged 25 to 45 in good health.

The count of this clone is one. This chain uses TRBV4-2 with TRBJ1-1; D is perhaps TRBD1 (5 bases). V lost 1 base and J 2 bases, leaving 14 bases between the germline ends. The CDR3 has 16 amino acids. Germline V gives CDR1 LGHNA, CDR2 YNFKEQ. The CDR3 region has the DNA TGTGCCAGCAGCCAAGCGGTCGGGGGGGACAACACTGAAGCTTTCTTT. Translating gives CASSQAVGGDNTEAFF.

This chain joins TRBV5-4 and TRBJ1-3; D not resolved. CDR1 is SGHNT, CDR2 YYREEE, per germline (reference sequence). Trimming cost V 0 bases and J 0 bases, with 7 bases left between them. This CDR3 contains 15 residues. In nucleotides, the CDR3 is TGTGCCAGCAGCTTGGGTGCGGGCTCTGGAAACACCATATATTTT. It encodes CASSLGAGSGNTIYF.

V and J are TRBV6-6 and TRBJ2-7, with 10 bases fitting TRBD1. After removal of 4 bases from V and 4 bases from J, the junction contained 7 bases not matched to a gene. The CDR3 covers 15 residues. The germline gives CDR1 MNHNY, CDR2 SVGAGI (reference sequence). This CDR3 is CASSLGQGEPYEQYF. The CDR3 DNA reads TGTGCCAGCAGTTTAGGACAGGGGGAACCGTACGAGCAGTACTTC.

The chain employs TRBV5-1 and TRBJ2-1, with 7 bases fitting TRBD1. Germline loops: CDR1 SGHRS, CDR2 YFSETQ. J lost 4 bases, V lost 3 bases, and 10 bases had no gene match. This CDR3 contains 16 residues. The CDR3 is CASSSTSGTDYNEQFF. DNA of the CDR3: TGCGCCAGCAGCTCTACCTCCGGGACAGATTACAATGAGCAGTTCTTC.

V is TRBV7-2 and J is TRBJ2-5; the D gene could be TRBD1 or TRBD2 (5 bases each). The last part of the DNA fits TRBJ2-7 better; the J call may be wrong. CDR3 length: 13 amino acids. Germline CDR1 is SGHTA and CDR2 is FQGNSA. CDR3: CASSLMGDYEQYF. CDR3 coding DNA: TGTGCCAGCAGCCTGATGGGGGATTACGAGCAGTACTTC.

V and J are TRBV6-5 and TRBJ1-4; D possibly corresponds to TRBD1 (5 bases). CDR1 and CDR2 (germline): MNHEY, SVGAGI. The ends were cut back, 4 bases at V and 5 bases at J, with 11 bases in the middle. The CDR3 consists of 14 residues. The CDR3 nucleotides read TGTGCCAGCAGTTCCCGACAGCTAAATGAAAAACTGTTTTTT. Protein product: CASSSRQLNEKLFF.

This chain connects TRBV5-1 to TRBJ2-7, with D possibly TRBD2 on 5 matching bases. Trimming pared 7 bases from V and 2 bases from J, leaving 19 bases between. The CDR3 spans 15 residues. Germline lookup yields CDR1 SGHRS and CDR2 YFSETQ. CDR3 region: CASAPEAGATYEQYF. The CDR3 DNA follows: TGCGCCAGCGCCCCCGAGGCGGGTGCCACCTACGAGCAGTACTTC.

V is TRBV28 and J is TRBJ1-2; TRBD1 might be the D (6 bases). V was clipped by 5 bases and J by 0 bases, with 13 bases between them. CDR3 length equals 15 residues. Germline CDR1 reads MDHEN; CDR2 reads SYDVKM. Here the CDR3 DNA reads TGTGCCAGCAGTGACGGACAGAGGACTAACTATGGCTACACCTTC. It yields the protein CASSDGQRTNYGYTF.

V and J are TRBV5-1 and TRBJ2-7; D gene unclear. Trimming took 4 bases from V and 1 from J, leaving 3 bases between them. Looked up from germline, CDR1 is SGHRS and CDR2 is YFSETQ. The CDR3 loop spans 11 amino acids. CDR3 sequence: CASSPSYEQYF. CDR3 nucleotides: TGCGCCAGCAGCCCTTCCTACGAGCAGTACTTC.

The chain is built from TRBV4-1 and TRBJ2-1; 8 bases line up with TRBD1. With 6 bases clipped from V and 3 bases from J, the junction kept 16 bases outside the gene matches. The CDR3 sequence is 18 residues long. CDR1 and CDR2 from the germline V gene are MGHRA and YSYEKL. DNA for the CDR3: TGCGCCAGCAGTCGAGTCCGAGGGGCAGGGGGCTACTACAATGAGCAGTTCTTC. Translation gives CASSRVRGAGGYYNEQFF.

The chain couples TRBV27 to TRBJ2-3; D is uncertain. Germline V lookup: CDR1 MNHEY, CDR2 SMNVEV (reference sequence). V lost 6 bases and J 7 bases, leaving 17 bases between the germline ends. CDR3 length: 14 residues. Here the CDR3 DNA reads TGTGCCAGCAGGGACCCGGCGTTCCTACATACGCAGTATTTT. It translates to CASRDPAFLHTQYF.

The rearrangement uses TRBV25-1 and TRBJ1-1, with D unclear. This CDR3 has 16 residues. Per germline, CDR1 MGHDK and CDR2 SYGVNS. Trimming removed 0 bases at V and 3 bases at J, with 14 bases between. CDR3 sequence reads: CASSEYVWTRDTEAFF. CDR3 DNA: TGTGCCAGCAGTGAATATGTCTGGACGAGGGACACTGAAGCTTTCTTT.

This clone has only one observation. The rearrangement uses TRBV18 and TRBJ2-7, with TRBD1 matching over 7 bases. From germline, CDR1 is KGHSH and CDR2 LQKENI. CDR3 length: 15 amino acids. Germline trimming cut 5 bases from V and 5 bases from J; bases unmatched to any gene: 12. This CDR3 reads CASSTRQGLAHEQYF. The CDR3 region has the DNA TGTGCCAGCTCAACCCGACAGGGTCTGGCACACGAGCAGTACTTC.

V gene TRBV5-4 combines with J gene TRBJ2-7; tentative D call: TRBD2 (7 bases). The CDR3 contains 15 residues. Germline loops: CDR1 SGHNT, CDR2 YYREEE (reference sequence). Trimming shortened V by 0 bases and J by 6 bases, and 16 bases separated the two germline ends. CDR3 in amino acids: CASSLVGGDTLEQYF. CDR3 in DNA: TGTGCCAGCAGCTTGGTTGGGGGGGACACTCTCGAGCAGTACTTC.

The genes are TRBV7-9 and TRBJ2-1; D gene ambiguous. V was pared by 3 bases and J by 4 bases, with 7 bases between. Germline values: CDR1 SEHNR, CDR2 FQNEAQ (reference sequence). The CDR3 consists of 13 residues. CDR3 protein: CASSFSRYNEQFF. Written as DNA, the CDR3 is TGTGCCAGCAGCTTTTCTAGATACAATGAGCAGTTCTTC.

V is TRBV11-2 and J is TRBJ2-7, with D unclear. Per the germline V gene, CDR1 is SGHAT and CDR2 is FQNNGV. V lost 6 bases, J lost 0 bases, and 9 bases lay in between. The CDR3 length is 13 residues. The CDR3 DNA reads as TGTGCCAGCAGACAACCGAGCTCCTACGAGCAGTACTTC. It specifies CASRQPSSYEQYF. Using reference TRBV11-2 and TRBJ2-7 for the parts outside the CDR3, the full variable domain is EAGVAQSPRYKIIEKRQSVAFWCNPISGHATLYWYQQILGQGPKLLIQFQNNGVVDDSQLPKDRFSAERLKGVDSTLKIQPAKLEDSAVYLCASRQPSSYEQYFGPGTRLTVT.

The V call is TRBV7-2, the J call TRBJ1-1; unclear D gene. The germline gives CDR1 SGHTA, CDR2 FQGNSA. The V end was cut by 0 bases, the J end by 10 bases, with 12 bases between. CDR3 length: 13 amino acids. The CDR3 region has the DNA TGTGCCAGCAGCTTAGCAGACGGAGGAGTAGCTTTCTTT. It yields the protein CASSLADGGVAFF.

V usage is TRBV5-4 and J usage is TRBJ2-5, with D possibly matching TRBD1 (5 bases). This CDR3 has 16 amino acids. In germline, CDR1 is SGHNT, CDR2 YYREEE (reference sequence). V was shortened by 4 bases and J by 4 bases, with 20 bases between the two germline ends. The CDR3 nucleotides read TGTGCCAGCAGCCCCAACAACGACAGAGGACGAGAGACCCAGTACTTC. Protein: CASSPNNDRGRETQYF.

The chain joins TRBV28 to TRBJ2-7, with D perhaps TRBD1 (6 bases). This CDR3 is 15 amino acids long. The germline V and J ends were trimmed by 7 bases and 2 bases, with 18 bases remaining between them. Germline loops: CDR1 MDHEN, CDR2 SYDVKM. As DNA, the CDR3 is TGTGCCAGCAATCAGGACAGTCCTGGGCCCTACGAGCAGTACTTC. Translating gives CASNQDSPGPYEQYF.

The chain recombines TRBV5-1 with TRBJ2-3, with D possibly TRBD2 on 5 matching bases. Germline-derived CDR1 and CDR2 are SGHRS and YFSETQ. V was pared by 0 bases and J by 3 bases, with 8 bases between. The CDR3 has 14 residues. CDR3 residues: CASSLGRRTDTQYF. CDR3 coding DNA: TGCGCCAGCAGCTTGGGACGGAGGACAGATACGCAGTATTTT.

CDR3 sequence (DNA): TGCAGCGTGACGGGGACAGGCGGATGGGGCTACACCTTC. This gives the protein CSVTGTGGWGYTF. The chain combines TRBV29-1 with TRBJ1-2, with TRBD1 matching over 8 bases. Germline loops: CDR1 SQVTM, CDR2 ANQGSEA. The CDR3 loop spans 13 amino acids. With V trimmed by 6 bases and J by 8 bases, 11 bases remained unmatched.

The chain combines TRBV2 with TRBJ2-1; D gene ambiguous. The CDR3 runs 16 residues. V was cut by 8 bases and J by 0 bases, with 17 bases left in between. The germline V gene has CDR1 SNHLY and CDR2 FYNNEI. CDR3 sequence (DNA): TGTGCCAGCCTAGAGATTCCCCGTAACTCCTACAATGAGCAGTTCTTC. It is translated as CASLEIPRNSYNEQFF.

This chain connects TRBV28 to TRBJ1-5, with unresolved D. The ends were cut back, 2 bases at V and 3 bases at J, with 11 bases in the middle. Germline V gene lookup returns CDR1 MDHEN and CDR2 SYDVKM. CDR3 length: 15 amino acids. CDR3 in DNA: TGTGCCAGCAGTTTACCGTCTCCAATCAATCAGCCCCAGCATTTT. Amino acid sequence: CASSLPSPINQPQHF.

The chain is built from TRBV5-5 and TRBJ2-3; 14 positions agree with TRBD2. The J segment lost 8 bases and the V segment lost 5 bases, leaving 7 bases of the junction unmatched. CDR1 and CDR2 (germline): SGHKS, YYEKEE (reference sequence). The CDR3 length is 15 residues. The CDR3 DNA reads TGTGCCAGCAGGGGGACTAGCGGGAGCTCGGCTACGCAGTATTTT. Translation gives CASRGTSGSSATQYF.